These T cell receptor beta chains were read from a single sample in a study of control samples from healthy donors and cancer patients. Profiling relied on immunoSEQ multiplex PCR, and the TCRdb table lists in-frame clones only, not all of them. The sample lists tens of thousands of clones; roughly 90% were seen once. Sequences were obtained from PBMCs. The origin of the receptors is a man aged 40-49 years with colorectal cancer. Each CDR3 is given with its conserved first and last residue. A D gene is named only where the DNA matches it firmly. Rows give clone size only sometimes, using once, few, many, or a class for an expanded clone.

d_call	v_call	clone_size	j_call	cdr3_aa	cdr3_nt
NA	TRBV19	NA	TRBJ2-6	CASSIDSSGANVLTF	TGTGCCAGTAGTATCGACAGCTCTGGGGCCAACGTCCTGACTTTC
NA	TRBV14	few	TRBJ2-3	CASSRTGTTDTQYF	TGTGCCAGCAGCCGGACGGGCACCACAGATACGCAGTATTTT
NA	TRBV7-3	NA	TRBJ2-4	CASSTSGASWGTNIQYF	TGTGCCAGCAGCACCTCAGGGGCCTCATGGGGGACGAACATTCAGTACTTC
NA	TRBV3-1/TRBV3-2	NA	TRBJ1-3	CASSQEPGYGNTIYF	TGTGCCAGCAGCCAAGAACCAGGGTACGGAAACACCATATATTTT
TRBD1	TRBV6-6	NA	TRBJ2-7	CASSYPGTGGEQYF	TGTGCCAGCAGTTACCCCGGGACAGGGGGCGAGCAGTACTTC
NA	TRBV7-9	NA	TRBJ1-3	CASSLNLVEIGGNTIYF	TGTGCCAGCAGCTTAAATCTTGTGGAAATAGGTGGAAACACCATATATTTT
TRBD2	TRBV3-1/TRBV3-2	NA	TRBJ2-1	CASSQGAGGHNEQFF	TGTGCCAGCAGCCAAGGGGCGGGGGGCCACAATGAGCAGTTCTTC
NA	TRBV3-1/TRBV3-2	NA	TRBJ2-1	CASSQDDSYNEQFF	TGTGCCAGCAGCCAAGATGACTCCTACAATGAGCAGTTCTTC
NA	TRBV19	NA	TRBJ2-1	CASSQGTISYNEQFF	TGTGCCAGTAGTCAAGGGACGATCTCCTACAATGAGCAGTTCTTC
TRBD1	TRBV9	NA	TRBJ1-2	CASSDRGSNYGYTF	TGTGCCAGCAGCGACAGGGGTTCTAACTATGGCTACACCTTC
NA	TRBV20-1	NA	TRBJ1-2	CSAPGNYGYTF	TGCAGTGCTCCTGGGAACTATGGCTACACCTTC
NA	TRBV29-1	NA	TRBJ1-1	CSVLFGLGTEAFF	TGCAGCGTTCTTTTCGGTCTGGGCACTGAAGCTTTCTTT
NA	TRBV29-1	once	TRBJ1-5	CSVSMGEIQPQHF	TGCAGCGTTTCCATGGGGGAAATTCAGCCCCAGCATTTT
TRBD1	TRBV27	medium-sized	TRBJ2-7	CASSLQGANYEQYF	TGTGCCAGCAGTTTACAGGGGGCCAATTACGAGCAGTACTTC
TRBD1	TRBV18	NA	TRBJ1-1	CASSAGTGVDTEAFF	TGTGCCAGCTCAGCCGGGACAGGGGTGGACACTGAAGCTTTCTTT
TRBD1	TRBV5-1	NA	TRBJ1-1	CASSFRGTGVMNTEAFF	TGCGCCAGCAGCTTTCGGGGGACAGGAGTCATGAACACTGAAGCTTTCTTT
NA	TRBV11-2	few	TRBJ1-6	CASRSTVPPLHF	TGTGCCAGCAGGTCGACAGTGCCACCCCTCCACTTT
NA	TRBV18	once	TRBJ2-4	CASSPPSVAKNIQYF	TGTGCCAGCTCACCACCTAGCGTGGCCAAAAACATTCAGTACTTC
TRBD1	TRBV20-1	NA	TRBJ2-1	CSARGDRGQFF	TGCAGTGCTAGGGGGGACAGGGGGCAGTTCTTC
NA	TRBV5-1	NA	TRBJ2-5	CASSLVTEETQYF	TGCGCCAGCAGCTTGGTGACAGAAGAGACCCAGTACTTC
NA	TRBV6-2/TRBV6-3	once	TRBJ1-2	CASSYEIKGKLDYGYTF	TGTGCCAGCAGTTACGAAATAAAGGGGAAGTTAGACTATGGCTACACCTTC
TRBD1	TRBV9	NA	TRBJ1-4	CASSVEARGLSNEKLFF	TGTGCCAGCAGCGTAGAAGCCAGGGGGCTTTCTAATGAAAAACTGTTTTTT
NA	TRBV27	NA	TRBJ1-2	CASSLSRSYGYTF	TGTGCCAGCAGTTTATCGCGCTCCTATGGCTACACCTTC
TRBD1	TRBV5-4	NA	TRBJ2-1	CASSFGDRDEQFF	TGTGCCAGCAGCTTCGGGGACAGGGATGAGCAGTTCTTC
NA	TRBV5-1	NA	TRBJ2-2	CASSRVDRGWAGELFF	TGCGCCAGCAGCCGTGTCGACAGAGGATGGGCCGGGGAGCTGTTTTTT
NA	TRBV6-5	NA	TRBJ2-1	CASSRYNEQFF	TGTGCCAGCAGTCGCTACAATGAGCAGTTCTTC
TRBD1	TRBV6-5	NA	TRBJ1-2	CASRGKGQESYGYTF	TGTGCCAGCAGGGGGAAAGGACAGGAATCCTATGGCTACACCTTC
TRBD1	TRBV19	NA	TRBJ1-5	CASRVPGQGNQPQHF	TGTGCCAGCCGCGTGCCGGGACAGGGGAATCAGCCCCAGCATTTT
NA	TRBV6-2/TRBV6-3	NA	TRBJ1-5	CASSYRGNQPQHF	TGTGCCAGCAGTTATAGGGGCAATCAGCCCCAGCATTTT